The 30 T cell receptor beta chains listed next were all sequenced from one sample in a study of blood T cells in healthy people across ages. Primers used in a second PCR of roughly 7 to 12 cycles were a sample-barcoded 5' primer and a J-beta primer mix. TCRdb called the 5' RACE reads again in MiXCR, with one record for every CDR3 protein. There are about 640,000 distinct CDR3 sequences in the sample; approximately 50% occur only once, and approximately 37% lies in the top ten. Source material: blood. These receptor sequences come from a man in his sixties in good health.

In this sample, this clonotype turned up once. This chain links TRBV12-3 or TRBV12-4 with TRBJ1-5; D gene unclear. V was trimmed by 6 bases and J by 3 bases, leaving 12 bases between them. CDR3 length equals 14 residues. CDR3 sequence (DNA): TGTGCCAGCAGCAACAGACAAACCAATCAGCCCCAGCATTTT. It codes for CASSNRQTNQPQHF.

The V and J genes are TRBV4-1 and TRBJ1-2; perhaps TRBD1 as D (6 bases). The CDR3 spans 15 residues. Germline V gene data show CDR1 as MGHRA and CDR2 as YSYEKL. The V end lost 3 bases, the J end lost 5 bases, and 16 bases lay between the germline ends. CDR3 nucleotides: TGCGCCAGCAGCCACCTGGGCAGGGGCGAATATGGCTACACCTTC. As protein: CASSHLGRGEYGYTF.

V gene TRBV20-1 combines with J gene TRBJ2-3; 8 bases fit TRBD2. The CDR3 is 14 amino acids. Trimming cost V 5 bases and J 2 bases; bases outside gene matches: 6. Germline V lookup: CDR1 DFQATT, CDR2 SNEGSKA (reference sequence). The CDR3, as DNA: TGCAGTGCTCTTAGCGGGGACTACACAGATACGCAGTATTTT. Its protein is CSALSGDYTDTQYF.

The J gene is TRBJ2-1, the V gene TRBV7-6; 12 bases map to TRBD2. CDR1 is SGHVS and CDR2 is FNYEAQ in the germline V gene. Losses at the gene ends were 7 bases for V and 0 bases for J; bases not matched to a gene: 16. The CDR3 runs 20 residues. The chain's CDR3 is CASTPLATSGGFVSYNEQFF. Written as DNA, the CDR3 is TGTGCCAGCACTCCCCTAGCGACTAGCGGGGGCTTTGTCTCCTACAATGAGCAGTTCTTC.

The rearrangement uses TRBV14 and TRBJ2-2, with 8 bases matching TRBD1. Germline CDR1 SGHDN, CDR2 FVKESK. J lost 2 bases, V lost 4 bases, and 9 bases had no gene match. The CDR3 has 17 residues. The CDR3 coding sequence is TGTGCCAGCAGCCCATGGGGCAGGGGGCGAAACACCGGGGAGCTGTTTTTT. It yields the protein CASSPWGRGRNTGELFF.

The chain couples TRBV29-1 to TRBJ1-2; D perhaps matches TRBD1 (5 bases). V was shortened by 4 bases and J by 8 bases, with 14 bases between the two germline ends. Germline lookup yields CDR1 SQVTM and CDR2 ANQGSEA. The CDR3 runs 12 residues. CDR3 nucleotides: TGCAGCGTTGTTACCGGGACGCGGGGCTACACCTTC. Its translation is CSVVTGTRGYTF. The full variable domain, with the rest looked up from reference TRBV29-1 and TRBJ1-2, is SAVISQKPSRDICQRGTSLTIQCQVDSQVTMMFWYRQQPGQSLTLIATANQGSEATYESGFVIDKFPISRPNLTFSTLTVSNMSPEDSSIYLCSVVTGTRGYTFGSGTRLTVV.

The gene calls are TRBV7-8 and TRBJ2-2; a weak D match, TRBD2 (7 bases). V lost 1 base to trimming and J lost 7 bases, with 19 bases between them. CDR1 and CDR2 (germline): SGHVS, FQNEAQ. This CDR3 is 17 amino acids long. CDR3 sequence reads: CASSLGPAGALIGELFF. The CDR3 coding sequence is TGTGCCAGCAGCTTAGGACCGGCGGGGGCCCTAATCGGGGAGCTGTTTTTT.

This clonotype was seen just once. The V gene is TRBV20-1, the J gene TRBJ1-2; perhaps TRBD1 as D (5 bases). The CDR3 extends over 14 amino acids. Germline V CDR1 and CDR2: DFQATT, SNEGSKA (reference sequence). The V end lost 3 bases, the J end lost 6 bases, and 17 bases lay between the germline ends. The CDR3 region has the DNA TGCAGTGCTAGGCCCGGCGGGGCCTCCGATGGCTACACCTTC. This translates into CSARPGGASDGYTF.

The rearrangement uses TRBV14 and TRBJ1-6, with 7 bases that match TRBD1. J was trimmed by 10 bases and V by 1 base; bases with no gene match: 7. Germline V gene data show CDR1 as SGHDN and CDR2 as FVKESK. The CDR3 length is 15 residues. The CDR3 protein is CASSQVHRGNSPLHF. The DNA for the CDR3 is TGTGCCAGCAGCCAAGTTCACAGGGGAAACTCACCCCTCCACTTT. Full variable domain (missing parts from reference TRBV14 and TRBJ1-6): EAGVTQFPSHSVIEKGQTVTLRCDPISGHDNLYWYRRVMGKEIKFLLHFVKESKQDESGMPNNRFLAERTGGTYSTLKVQPAELEDSGVYFCASSQVHRGNSPLHFGNGTRLTVT.

This chain links TRBV6-6 with TRBJ2-7; 9 bases are a match to TRBD1. The CDR3 contains 15 residues. V gave up 4 bases and J gave up 0 bases; unmatched junction bases: 4. CDR1 MNHNY and CDR2 SVGAGI come from the germline V gene (reference sequence). CDR3 amino acids: CASSSGTGFSYEQYF. The CDR3 DNA reads as TGTGCCAGCAGTTCGGGGACAGGGTTCTCCTACGAGCAGTACTTC.

Regarding this clonotype: This may be a read error: a much more frequent sequence differs by one nucleotide. The J gene is TRBJ1-1, the V gene TRBV10-3, with D possibly being TRBD1 (6 bases). This CDR3 region has 13 residues. Germline CDR1 reads ENHRY; CDR2 reads SYGVKD. The V end was cut by 3 bases, the J end by 1 base, with 6 bases between. CDR3 sequence (DNA): TGTGCCATCAGTGAACAGGGGAACACTGAAGCTTTCTTT. Its translation is CAISEQGNTEAFF.

The sample holds one count of this clonotype. This chain links TRBV5-1 with TRBJ1-4; D uncertain. Looked up from germline, CDR1 is SGHRS and CDR2 is YFSETQ. V lost 4 bases to trimming and J lost 2 bases, with 15 bases between them. The length of the CDR3 is 16 residues. The CDR3 sequence is CASSPTAGSTNEKLFF. CDR3 sequence (DNA): TGCGCCAGCAGCCCCACCGCGGGTTCGACTAATGAAAAACTGTTTTTT.

This chain links TRBV18 with TRBJ2-4; 8 bases match TRBD2. CDR3 length: 18 amino acids. Germline V gene data show CDR1 as KGHSH and CDR2 as LQKENI. The trim removed 4 bases at V and 0 bases at J, leaving 11 bases unmatched. CDR3 loop: CASSLPFSGTLAKNIQYF. The CDR3 DNA reads TGTGCCAGCTCACTACCGTTTAGCGGGACACTAGCCAAAAACATTCAGTACTTC.

This clonotype was counted between two and nine times. V usage is TRBV5-1 and J usage is TRBJ2-1; the D gene is possibly TRBD1 (5 bases). There are 16 residues in the CDR3. The V gene lost 0 bases and the J gene lost 8 bases, with 18 bases spanning the gap. The germline V gene encodes CDR1 SGHRS and CDR2 YFSETQ. In DNA, the CDR3 is TGCGCCAGCAGCTTGGCCGGACATCCGGCCGGTGATGAGCAGTTCTTC. It translates to CASSLAGHPAGDEQFF.

This chain uses TRBV7-2 with TRBJ2-7, with 10 bases fitting TRBD2. The CDR3 is 15 residues long. J was trimmed by 2 bases and V by 3 bases; bases with no gene match: 4. The germline V gene encodes CDR1 SGHTA and CDR2 FQGNSA. The CDR3 here is CASSLISGGTYEQYF. CDR3 sequence (DNA): TGTGCCAGCAGCTTGATTAGCGGGGGGACCTACGAGCAGTACTTC.

The chain combines TRBV7-2 with TRBJ2-5; either TRBD1 or TRBD2 may supply D (5 bases each). The CDR3 consists of 15 residues. V lost 0 bases and J 3 bases, leaving 11 bases between the germline ends. The germline gives CDR1 SGHTA, CDR2 FQGNSA. CDR3 protein: CASSLASGDEETQYF. CDR3 in DNA: TGTGCCAGCAGCTTAGCCTCCGGGGACGAAGAGACCCAGTACTTC.

In DNA, the CDR3 is TGCAGCGTTGAAGAGTGGGGGAGCACTAGCACAGATACGCAGTATTTT. Amino acids: CSVEEWGSTSTDTQYF. The chain recombines TRBV29-1 with TRBJ2-3, with D perhaps matching TRBD1 or TRBD2 (5 bases each). The CDR3 spans 16 residues. Between the trimmed V and J ends, which lost 0 bases and 0 bases, there was a span of 13 bases. Germline CDR1 reads SQVTM; CDR2 reads ANQGSEA.

The chain carries TRBV4-2 and TRBJ2-3; 14 bases fit TRBD2. Looked up from germline, CDR1 is LGHNA and CDR2 is YNFKEQ. The CDR3 covers 17 residues. The trim removed 2 bases at V and 2 bases at J, leaving 3 bases unmatched. The DNA for the CDR3 is TGTGCCAGCAGCCAATGGGGACTAGCGGGGGACACAGATACGCAGTATTTT. It translates to CASSQWGLAGDTDTQYF.

This chain uses TRBV7-6 with TRBJ1-6; no reliable D call. CDR3 length: 18 residues. Germline values: CDR1 SGHVS, CDR2 FNYEAQ. V was trimmed by 5 bases and J by 7 bases, leaving 24 bases between them. The CDR3 nucleotides read TGTGCCAGCAGCATAACTTGGCCCAAACCCCTCTTGAATTCACCCCTCCACTTT. The encoded protein is CASSITWPKPLLNSPLHF.

The CDR3 loop reads CSAGLQGKETQYF. In nucleotides, the CDR3 is TGCAGTGCTGGTTTACAGGGGAAAGAGACCCAGTACTTC. The V gene is TRBV20-1, the J gene TRBJ2-5; 7 nucleotides agree with TRBD1. This CDR3 has 13 residues. Germline values: CDR1 DFQATT, CDR2 SNEGSKA (reference sequence). J lost 3 bases, V lost 5 bases, and 6 bases had no gene match.

The count of this clonotype is one. A single base separates this from a much larger clone, so it may be a read error. The gene calls are TRBV5-6 and TRBJ2-7; the D gene is possibly TRBD1 (6 bases). The CDR3 extends over 12 amino acids. Trimming shortened V by 7 bases and J by 2 bases, and 10 bases separated the two germline ends. Germline V gives CDR1 SGHDT, CDR2 YYEEEE. CDR3 amino acids: CASGWGPYEQYF. The CDR3, as DNA: TGTGCCAGCGGCTGGGGGCCCTACGAGCAGTACTTC.

There are a few counts of this clonotype. The gene calls are TRBV7-9 and TRBJ2-1; 11 bases are a match to TRBD2. Trimming removed 2 bases from V and 3 bases from J; junction bases left unmatched: 9. This CDR3 region has 18 residues. The V gene's germline CDR1 is SEHNR and CDR2 FQNEAQ (reference sequence). CDR3 sequence: CASSLPVRLAGRYNEQFF. The CDR3 nucleotides are TGTGCCAGCAGCTTACCTGTTAGACTAGCGGGACGCTACAATGAGCAGTTCTTC.

The V and J genes are TRBV11-2 and TRBJ2-1; D unclear. The CDR3 is 15 residues long. V was clipped by 1 base and J by 4 bases, with 11 bases between them. CDR1 and CDR2 (germline): SGHAT, FQNNGV. CDR3 region: CASSLGGVTYNEQFF. The CDR3 nucleotides are TGTGCCAGCAGCTTAGGTGGGGTAACGTACAATGAGCAGTTCTTC. The whole variable domain, remainder taken from reference TRBV11-2 and TRBJ2-1, is EAGVAQSPRYKIIEKRQSVAFWCNPISGHATLYWYQQILGQGPKLLIQFQNNGVVDDSQLPKDRFSAERLKGVDSTLKIQPAKLEDSAVYLCASSLGGVTYNEQFFGPGTRLTVL.

The V gene is TRBV5-1, the J gene TRBJ2-7; possibly TRBD1 for D (6 bases). Germline V gene lookup returns CDR1 SGHRS and CDR2 YFSETQ. The CDR3 has 13 residues. Trimming left V 4 bases short and J 7 bases short, with 15 bases between. CDR3 in DNA: TGCGCCAGCAGCCCGACAGGAGTTGGGGAGCAGTACTTC. It codes for CASSPTGVGEQYF. Full variable domain (outside the CDR3, taken from reference TRBV5-1 and TRBJ2-7): KAGVTQTPRYLIKTRGQQVTLSCSPISGHRSVSWYQQTPGQGLQFLFEYFSETQRNKGNFPGRFSGRQFSNSRSEMNVSTLELGDSALYLCASSPTGVGEQYFGPGTRLTVT.

The chain joins TRBV4-1 to TRBJ1-1, with 7 bases identical to TRBD1. V shed 4 bases, J shed 2 bases, and the junction held 7 bases outside the gene matches. CDR1 MGHRA and CDR2 YSYEKL come from the germline V gene. The CDR3 runs to 15 residues. The CDR3 loop reads CASSPAGTANTEAFF. The CDR3 nucleotides read TGCGCCAGCAGCCCAGCCGGGACAGCAAACACTGAAGCTTTCTTT.

In DNA form, the CDR3 reads TGCAGTGCTAGAGATATCAGCCCCTACAATGAGCAGTACTTC. It is translated as CSARDISPYNEQYF. The chain carries TRBV20-1 and TRBJ2-7, with D hard to call. The V and J ends lost 0 bases and 7 bases respectively, with 16 bases between them. The CDR3 is 14 amino acids. Per the germline V gene, CDR1 is DFQATT and CDR2 is SNEGSKA (reference sequence).

This chain uses TRBV3-1 with TRBJ2-2; 7 nucleotides agree with TRBD1. J gave up 3 bases and V 1 base, and 2 bases lay outside the gene matches. The germline gives CDR1 LGHDT, CDR2 YNNKEL (reference sequence). The CDR3 has 15 amino acids. CDR3 sequence (DNA): TGTGCCAGCAGCCAAGTAACAGGGGACACCGGGGAGCTGTTTTTT. This sequence encodes CASSQVTGDTGELFF.

This clonotype was observed a few times. The chain uses TRBV6-1 and TRBJ2-3, with D possibly being TRBD2 (6 bases). The CDR3 length is 14 residues. From germline, CDR1 is MNHNS and CDR2 SASEGT. Trimming shortened V by 10 bases and J by 2 bases, and 16 bases separated the two germline ends. The CDR3 coding sequence is TGTGCCACCCGGCGGGACGGATCCACAGATACGCAGTATTTT. Translation gives CATRRDGSTDTQYF.

This clonotype came up a few times. The V gene is TRBV2, the J gene TRBJ2-5; D is unclear. The CDR3 runs 12 residues. V gave up 2 bases and J gave up 3 bases, with 4 bases separating them. Germline values: CDR1 SNHLY, CDR2 FYNNEI. Written as DNA, the CDR3 is TGTGCCAGCAGTGAATTGGAAGAGACCCAGTACTTC. Encoded protein: CASSELEETQYF.

The chain couples TRBV5-1 to TRBJ2-1, with D tentatively TRBD1 or TRBD2 (5 bases each). Germline CDR1 and CDR2: SGHRS and YFSETQ. Trimming took 0 bases from V and 5 from J, leaving 9 bases between them. This CDR3 comprises 14 residues. CDR3 nucleotide sequence: TGCGCCAGCAGCTTGGTCTGGGGGAACAATGAGCAGTTCTTC. This sequence encodes CASSLVWGNNEQFF.